The 26 T cell receptor beta chains below were found in one sample sequenced in a study of spatial heterogeneity in lung cancer. The time point here: sample taken at primary tumor resection. TCRdb recomputed calls from the 5' RACE reads with MiXCR, one row per CDR3 protein. The table lists about 78,000 distinct CDR3 sequences, 8% of them singletons. Sequences were derived from PBMCs, sampled at surgery. The receptor source for this set is a male donor with early-stage non-small cell lung cancer.

The chain carries TRBV5-5 and TRBJ2-7; a weak D match, TRBD2 (5 bases). From germline, CDR1 is SGHKS and CDR2 YYEKEE (reference sequence). V lost 10 bases and J 4 bases, leaving 12 bases between the germline ends. The CDR3 is 11 residues long. The CDR3 coding sequence is TGTGCCTCCGGGGTCAGATACGAGCAGTACTTC. Amino acid sequence: CASGVRYEQYF.

The genes are TRBV7-8 and TRBJ1-1; D may be TRBD1 (5 bases). Trimming removed 6 bases at V and 1 base at J, with 9 bases between. The CDR3 spans 13 residues. Germline CDR1 SGHVS, CDR2 FQNEAQ. The CDR3 region is CASRRGWNTEAFF. The CDR3 DNA follows: TGTGCCAGCAGGAGGGGTTGGAACACTGAAGCTTTCTTT. Combining the CDR3 with reference TRBV7-8 and TRBJ1-1 gives the whole variable domain GAGVSQSPRYKVAKRGQDVALRCDPISGHVSLFWYQQALGQGPEFLTYFQNEAQLDKSGLPSDRFFAERPEGSVSTLKIQRTQQEDSAVYLCASRRGWNTEAFFGQGTRLTVV.

V gene TRBV5-4 combines with J gene TRBJ2-7, with 8 nucleotides matching TRBD2. The CDR3 runs 13 residues. Germline-derived CDR1 and CDR2 are SGHNT and YYREEE (reference sequence). With 4 bases clipped from V and 6 bases from J, the junction kept 6 bases outside the gene matches. This chain's CDR3 is CASSPGLVPEQYF. CDR3 nucleotides: TGTGCCAGCAGCCCGGGACTAGTACCCGAGCAGTACTTC.

Ten or more counts support this clonotype. V gene TRBV6-2 or TRBV6-3 combines with J gene TRBJ1-6, with D possibly matching TRBD1 (5 bases). Trimming shortened V by 2 bases and J by 0 bases, and 5 bases separated the two germline ends. Germline V gene data show CDR1 as MNHEY and CDR2 as SVGEGT. The CDR3 extends over 15 amino acids. The CDR3 DNA reads as TGTGCCAGCAGTTACGACAGCTCCTATAATTCACCCCTCCACTTT. Protein product: CASSYDSSYNSPLHF.

This clonotype was picked up many times. This chain links TRBV9 with TRBJ2-1; maybe TRBD2 (6 bases). The CDR3 sequence is 16 residues long. V was shortened by 4 bases and J by 8 bases, with 22 bases between the two germline ends. Germline values: CDR1 SGDLS, CDR2 YYNGEE. CDR3 residues: CASSKDPGLGPDEQFF. Here the CDR3 DNA reads TGTGCCAGCAGCAAAGACCCGGGACTGGGGCCAGATGAGCAGTTCTTC.

This clonotype showed up many times. The rearrangement uses TRBV6-2 or TRBV6-3 and TRBJ1-1; 7 bases fit TRBD1. Germline CDR1 and CDR2: MNHEY and SVGEGT. This CDR3 has 12 residues. V trimming: 7 bases; J trimming: 6 bases; junction bases outside the gene matches: 5. The CDR3 nucleotides are TGTGCCAGCAACAGGGGATCCGCTGAAGCTTTCTTT. Protein: CASNRGSAEAFF.

This clonotype showed up many times. The chain recombines TRBV9 with TRBJ2-7; D is unclear. Germline assignment: CDR1 SGDLS and CDR2 YYNGEE. V lost 3 bases, J lost 0 bases, and 7 bases lay in between. The CDR3 consists of 13 residues. CDR3 bases: TGTGCCAGCAGCGGAAGGCTCTCCTACGAGCAGTACTTC. Translated, it gives CASSGRLSYEQYF.

This clonotype was seen repeatedly, ten times or more. V gene TRBV27 combines with J gene TRBJ1-6; no reliable D call. Trimming left V 6 bases short and J 9 bases short, with 12 bases between. The CDR3 consists of 13 residues. CDR1 is MNHEY and CDR2 is SMNVEV in the germline V gene (reference sequence). Written as DNA, the CDR3 is TGTGCCAGCAGCTATGAAACGGGTTCACCCCTCCACTTT. Translation gives CASSYETGSPLHF.

Only a few counts were recorded for this clonotype. The J gene is TRBJ1-2, the V gene TRBV5-5; D is possibly TRBD1 (5 bases). Trimming pared 4 bases from V and 1 base from J, leaving 17 bases between. There are 16 residues in the CDR3. Germline assignment: CDR1 SGHKS and CDR2 YYEKEE (reference sequence). The CDR3 reads CASSDRDALFNYGYTF. In DNA, the CDR3 is TGTGCCAGCAGCGACCGGGACGCGCTTTTTAACTATGGCTACACCTTC.

In its sample, this clonotype was seen a few times. Just one base apart from a much larger clone, this may be a read error. The V call is TRBV7-8, the J call TRBJ2-1; D is undetermined. This CDR3 spans 11 amino acids. CDR1 is SGHVS, CDR2 FQNEAQ, per germline. CDR3 residues: CASSFNNERFF. The CDR3 DNA sequence: TGTGCCAGCAGCTTCAACAATGAGCGGTTCTTC.

The genes are TRBV6-6 and TRBJ1-1; no clear D. V lost 5 bases and J 5 bases, leaving 9 bases between the germline ends. This CDR3 spans 12 amino acids. Looked up from germline, CDR1 is MNHNY and CDR2 is SVGAGI (reference sequence). In DNA, the CDR3 is TGTGCCAGCAGTCCTGGATGGACTGAAGCTTTCTTT. As protein: CASSPGWTEAFF.

This clonotype was counted ten times or more. The chain links TRBV10-3 to TRBJ2-7; 9 bases align to TRBD1. The CDR3 has 16 amino acids. CDR1 and CDR2 from the germline V gene are ENHRY and SYGVKD. The V and J ends lost 4 bases and 1 base, in that order; junction bases with no gene match: 8. This CDR3 is CAISGETGTGSYEQYF. CDR3 nucleotides: TGTGCCATCAGTGGGGAAACCGGGACAGGGTCCTACGAGCAGTACTTC.

This clonotype was detected only a few times. J is TRBJ2-7 and V is TRBV12-3 or TRBV12-4; TRBD1 matches 7 bases. The ends lost 5 bases at V and 7 bases at J; junction bases unmatched: 11. The CDR3 covers 14 residues. DNA for the CDR3: TGTGCCAGCAGTCTAACCGGGACAGCTAGAGAGCAGTACTTC. Its protein is CASSLTGTAREQYF.

This clonotype appeared many times. J is TRBJ1-4 and V is TRBV4-3; no reliable D call. From germline, CDR1 is LGHNA and CDR2 YSLEER. The V end lost 2 bases, the J end lost 2 bases, and 15 bases lay between the germline ends. The CDR3 consists of 17 residues. CDR3 sequence (DNA): TGCGCCAGCAGCCAACTGGCCGGGATTGGCACTAATGAAAAACTGTTTTTT. The encoded protein is CASSQLAGIGTNEKLFF.

The V and J genes are TRBV11-2 and TRBJ2-1; D gene unclear. V was cut by 5 bases and J by 6 bases, with 14 bases left in between. This CDR3 contains 14 residues. The germline CDR1 and CDR2 sequences are SGHAT and FQNNGV. CDR3 sequence: CASSGDPSINEQFF. The CDR3 DNA is TGTGCCAGCAGCGGCGACCCTTCAATCAATGAGCAGTTCTTC.

In this sample, this clonotype turned up many times. V is TRBV27 and J is TRBJ2-7; 7 nucleotides match TRBD1. Germline V CDR1 and CDR2: MNHEY, SMNVEV (reference sequence). V trimming: 5 bases; J trimming: 5 bases; junction bases outside the gene matches: 3. CDR3 length: 12 residues. The CDR3 loop reads CASSTGQDEQYF. The CDR3 coding sequence is TGTGCCAGCAGTACCGGACAGGACGAGCAGTACTTC.

A few counts support this clonotype. V and J are TRBV5-4 and TRBJ2-1; 8 nucleotides align to TRBD2. After removal of 4 bases from V and 7 bases from J, the junction contained 13 bases not matched to a gene. The CDR3 runs to 16 residues. Germline V lookup: CDR1 SGHNT, CDR2 YYREEE (reference sequence). CDR3 amino acids: CASSPGGGGRKNEQFF. CDR3 nucleotide sequence: TGTGCCAGCAGCCCGGGGGGCGGGGGGCGTAAGAATGAGCAGTTCTTC.

This clonotype was counted many times. This chain uses TRBV10-1 with TRBJ2-3; no firm D call. V was cut by 0 bases and J by 6 bases, with 10 bases left in between. CDR1 is WNHNN and CDR2 is SYGVQD in the germline V gene (reference sequence). The CDR3 is made up of 14 amino acids. CDR3 in amino acids: CASSESNRPDTQYF. CDR3 bases: TGCGCCAGCAGTGAGTCTAATCGCCCGGATACGCAGTATTTT.

The J gene is TRBJ2-5, the V gene TRBV29-1; 7 nucleotides agree with TRBD2. CDR1 and CDR2 from the germline V gene are SQVTM and ANQGSEA. Trimming removed 6 bases from V and 1 base from J; junction bases left unmatched: 2. This CDR3 region has 12 residues. CDR3 nucleotide sequence: TGCAGCGTCTCTAGCGGCCAAGAGACCCAGTACTTC. It encodes CSVSSGQETQYF.

This rearrangement joins TRBV5-1 to TRBJ2-7; D is possibly TRBD2 (6 bases). The CDR3 is made up of 14 amino acids. Trimming took 4 bases from V and 2 from J, leaving 13 bases between them. Germline V gene lookup returns CDR1 SGHRS and CDR2 YFSETQ. The CDR3 DNA follows: TGCGCCAGCAGCCCCCGGGACTTAACCTACGAGCAGTACTTC. It is translated as CASSPRDLTYEQYF. Combining the CDR3 with reference TRBV5-1 and TRBJ2-7 gives the whole variable domain KAGVTQTPRYLIKTRGQQVTLSCSPISGHRSVSWYQQTPGQGLQFLFEYFSETQRNKGNFPGRFSGRQFSNSRSEMNVSTLELGDSALYLCASSPRDLTYEQYFGPGTRLTVT.

This clonotype was counted only a few times. The J gene is TRBJ2-5, the V gene TRBV5-1; 8 bases agree with TRBD1. The ends lost 3 bases at V and 1 base at J; junction bases unmatched: 8. This CDR3 is 16 amino acids long. The germline V gene has CDR1 SGHRS and CDR2 YFSETQ. CDR3 DNA sequence: TGCGCCAGCAGCTCCGACAGGGGAAACTTCCAAGAGACCCAGTACTTC. Protein: CASSSDRGNFQETQYF.

Many counts were recorded for this clonotype. This chain uses TRBV12-3 or TRBV12-4 with TRBJ1-2; D uncertain. V lost 3 bases and J lost 4, with 15 bases in between. This CDR3 spans 15 amino acids. DNA of the CDR3: TGTGCCAGCAGTTTCAGCGGCACCCGAACCTATGGCTACACCTTC. As protein: CASSFSGTRTYGYTF.

This clonotype was seen at least ten times. The chain couples TRBV20-1 to TRBJ2-6; no clear D. V lost 0 bases and J lost 1, with 10 bases in between. The germline V gene has CDR1 DFQATT and CDR2 SNEGSKA (reference sequence). The CDR3 spans 16 residues. The CDR3 region has the DNA TGCAGTGCTAGAGATTCAGGCGAGTCTGGGGCCAACGTCCTGACTTTC. Amino acid sequence: CSARDSGESGANVLTF.

A few counts support this clonotype. The chain links TRBV30 to TRBJ2-1; 8 bases fit TRBD2. The CDR3 has 14 residues. CDR1 is GTSNPN and CDR2 is SVGIG in the germline V gene (reference sequence). J gave up 10 bases and V 0 bases, and 8 bases lay outside the gene matches. The chain's CDR3 is CAWSVLSGRGEQFF. The DNA of the CDR3 is TGTGCCTGGAGTGTACTAAGCGGGAGAGGGGAGCAGTTCTTC. The full variable domain, completed using reference TRBV30 and TRBJ2-1, is SQTIHQWPATLVQPVGSPLSLECTVEGTSNPNLYWYRQAAGRGLQLLFYSVGIGQISSEVPQNLSASRPQDRQFILSSKKLLLSDSGFYLCAWSVLSGRGEQFFGPGTRLTVL.

This clonotype was counted ten times or more. The chain couples TRBV4-3 to TRBJ1-2, with a possible D match to TRBD1 (5 bases). Between the trimmed V and J ends, which lost 0 bases and 7 bases, there was a span of 9 bases. Germline lookup yields CDR1 LGHNA and CDR2 YSLEER. The CDR3 consists of 13 residues. The CDR3 spells CASSQEAGSGYTF. For the CDR3, the DNA is TGCGCCAGCAGCCAAGAAGCAGGGAGTGGCTACACCTTC.

This clonotype was seen a handful of times. The V gene is TRBV27, the J gene TRBJ1-5; maybe TRBD1 (5 bases). This CDR3 has 14 amino acids. The germline CDR1 and CDR2 sequences are MNHEY and SMNVEV (reference sequence). Between the trimmed V and J ends, which lost 6 bases and 7 bases, there was a span of 16 bases. The CDR3 DNA sequence: TGTGCCAGCAGCTTTCGACAGATTACACAGCCCCAGCATTTT. It is translated as CASSFRQITQPQHF.